This TCR beta chain was observed in a study of cytomegalovirus exposure and HLA in healthy donors. The study ran its PCR with 60 Vbeta and 13 Jbeta primers. The data were produced by immunoSEQ multiplex PCR, yet TCRdb's version contains in-frame clones alone and is incomplete. The top ten hold more than 3% of the sample, which has 80,000 to 100,000 clones, over 80% seen once. Germline values: CDR1 LNHDA, CDR2 SQIVND (reference sequence). The CDR3 length is 13 residues. V was pared by 3 bases and J by 4 bases, with 8 bases between. V usage is TRBV19 and J usage is TRBJ2-3; TRBD2 is a possible D gene (5 bases). The TCR originated in a female donor in good health and CMV-seropositive. Specimen: PBMCs. The CDR3 region is CASSISGSDTQYF. The CDR3 DNA is TGTGCCAGTAGTATCTCGGGGTCAGATACGCAGTATTTT.